Presented here are 11 T cell receptor beta chains from one specimen sequenced in a study of identifying expanded T cells in peripheral blood. TCRdb's table, derived via immunoSEQ multiplex PCR, lists solely in-frame clones and lacks some. Among about 52,000 clones listed, approximately 80% were seen once. Sequenced sample: blood. These receptors were obtained from a person between 18 and 75 years old in good health.

This clone has only one observation. The chain carries TRBV18 and TRBJ1-1; a weak D match, TRBD1 (6 bases). The CDR3 contains 14 residues. Germline CDR1 and CDR2: KGHSH and LQKENI. Trimming took off 3 bases at V and 5 bases at J, with 13 bases between the two ends. This CDR3 is CASSPAGEATEAFF. CDR3 DNA sequence: TGTGCCAGCTCACCGGCAGGGGAGGCAACTGAAGCTTTCTTT.

This clone was recorded a few times. This sequence joins TRBV6-1 and TRBJ1-2; no clear D gene. Trimming removed 2 bases at V and 8 bases at J, with 12 bases between. From germline, CDR1 is MNHNS and CDR2 SASEGT. The CDR3 loop spans 13 amino acids. CDR3: CASSELDMGGYTF. CDR3 bases: TGTGCCAGCAGTGAACTTGACATGGGGGGCTACACCTTC.

The chain joins TRBV4-1 to TRBJ1-2; 8 bases line up with TRBD1. This CDR3 spans 17 amino acids. V shed 4 bases and J 6 bases; nucleotides not matched to a gene: 16. Germline V CDR1 and CDR2: MGHRA, YSYEKL. In DNA, the CDR3 is TGCGCCAGCAGCCTACGACAGGGGAAGATCGGCAAAGATGGCTACACCTTC. It yields the protein CASSLRQGKIGKDGYTF.

The CDR3 DNA reads as TGCGCCAGCTCCGGCACTTGGGGGTCCAGCTATGGCTACACCTTC. It encodes CASSGTWGSSYGYTF. This chain links TRBV10-2 with TRBJ1-2; possibly TRBD1 for D (5 bases). The germline CDR1 and CDR2 sequences are WSHSY and SAAADI. CDR3 length: 15 residues. V shed 8 bases and J shed 4 bases, with 20 bases lying between them.

Concerning this clone: One junction end does not reproduce the germline sequence, and a read error may be involved. This chain connects TRBV4-1 to TRBJ1-2; a possible D gene is TRBD1 (6 bases). Per germline, CDR1 MGHRA and CDR2 YSYEKL. The CDR3 loop spans 11 amino acids. The CDR3 sequence: CASSSQGGYTF. The DNA of the CDR3 is TGTGCCAGCAGCTCACAGGGTGGCTACACCTTC.

In this sample, this clone turned up once. The gene calls are TRBV7-3 and TRBJ2-3; D unclear. V lost 2 bases, J lost 0 bases, and 6 bases lay in between. The CDR3 spans 14 residues. Germline V gene lookup returns CDR1 SGHTA and CDR2 FQGTGA. The CDR3 bases are TGTGCCAGCAGCTTAGGCCATAGCACAGATACGCAGTATTTT. This gives the protein CASSLGHSTDTQYF.

This chain connects TRBV4-3 to TRBJ1-4; 8 positions agree with TRBD1. Germline values: CDR1 LGHNA, CDR2 YSLEER. The CDR3 is 14 amino acids. The V gene end was trimmed by 3 bases and the J gene end by 7 bases; junction bases not matched to a gene: 4. DNA of the CDR3: TGCGCCAGCAGCCAGTCAGGGGGCGGTGAAAAACTGTTTTTT. This gives the protein CASSQSGGGEKLFF.

The gene calls are TRBV19 and TRBJ1-1; a possible D gene is TRBD1 (5 bases). Trimming removed 3 bases at V and 5 bases at J, with 13 bases between. CDR1 LNHDA and CDR2 SQIVND come from the germline V gene (reference sequence). The CDR3 extends over 14 amino acids. The CDR3 coding sequence is TGTGCCAGTAGTATCAGTCGGGGGAGGACTGAAGCTTTCTTT. Translated, it gives CASSISRGRTEAFF.

The CDR3 loop reads CASSPLSGVSGYTF. The CDR3 nucleotides read TGTGCCAGCAGCCCCCTTTCGGGGGTCAGTGGCTACACCTTC. The rearrangement links TRBV7-2 to TRBJ1-2; the D gene is possibly TRBD1 (5 bases). This CDR3 region has 14 residues. Germline V lookup: CDR1 SGHTA, CDR2 FQGNSA. The V end lost 5 bases, the J end lost 7 bases, and 17 bases lay between the germline ends.

This clone has only a few counts. V and J are TRBV6-1 and TRBJ1-1, with D perhaps matching TRBD1 (5 bases). This CDR3 spans 12 amino acids. The V gene lost 7 bases and the J gene lost 7 bases, with 13 bases spanning the gap. CDR1 MNHNS and CDR2 SASEGT come from the germline V gene. The CDR3 DNA sequence: TGTGCCAGCATTCTGGGGGTGGGTGAAGCTTTCTTT. Translated, it gives CASILGVGEAFF.

The chain couples TRBV6-5 to TRBJ1-2; tentatively, D is TRBD1 (5 bases). This CDR3 has 13 residues. With 2 bases removed from V and 5 bases from J, the gap between germline ends came to 9 bases. Germline CDR1 and CDR2: MNHEY and SVGAGI. The CDR3 sequence is CASSYDSSYGYTF. In nucleotides, the CDR3 is TGTGCCAGCAGTTACGACAGTTCGTATGGCTACACCTTC.